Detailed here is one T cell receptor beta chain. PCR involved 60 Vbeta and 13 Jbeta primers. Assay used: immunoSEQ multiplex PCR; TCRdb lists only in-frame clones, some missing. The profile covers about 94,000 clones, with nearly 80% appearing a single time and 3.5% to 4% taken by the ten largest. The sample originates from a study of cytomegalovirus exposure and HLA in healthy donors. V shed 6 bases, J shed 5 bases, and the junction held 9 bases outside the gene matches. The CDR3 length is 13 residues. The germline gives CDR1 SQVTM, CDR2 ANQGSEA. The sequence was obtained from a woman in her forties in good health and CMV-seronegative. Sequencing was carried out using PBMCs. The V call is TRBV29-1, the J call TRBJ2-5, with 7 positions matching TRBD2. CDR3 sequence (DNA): TGCAGCGTCCAGGGACTATCTCTGGAGACCCAGTACTTC. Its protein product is CSVQGLSLETQYF.